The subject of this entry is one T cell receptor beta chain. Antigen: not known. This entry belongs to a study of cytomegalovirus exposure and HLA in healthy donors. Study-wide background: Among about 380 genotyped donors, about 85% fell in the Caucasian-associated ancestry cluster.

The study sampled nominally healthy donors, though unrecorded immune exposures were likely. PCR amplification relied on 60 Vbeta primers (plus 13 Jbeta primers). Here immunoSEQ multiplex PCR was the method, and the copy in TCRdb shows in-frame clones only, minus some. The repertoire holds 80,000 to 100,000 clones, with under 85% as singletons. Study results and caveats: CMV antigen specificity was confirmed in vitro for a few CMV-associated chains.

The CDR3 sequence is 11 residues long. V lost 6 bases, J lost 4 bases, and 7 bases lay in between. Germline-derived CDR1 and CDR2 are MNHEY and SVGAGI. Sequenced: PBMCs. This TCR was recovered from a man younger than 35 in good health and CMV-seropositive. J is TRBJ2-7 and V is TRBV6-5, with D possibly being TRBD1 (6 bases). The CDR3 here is CASSGQYEQYF. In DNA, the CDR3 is TGTGCCAGCAGCGGACAGTACGAGCAGTACTTC.